This passage covers 9 T cell receptor beta chains from one sample sequenced in a study of blood T cell repertoires in COVID-19. Data came from immunoSEQ multiplex PCR; TCRdb stores just in-frame clones and leaves some out. The data hold 150,000 or so clones, with around 89% observed a single time. What was sequenced was peripheral blood. These receptors all come from a man between 18 and 29 years old with COVID-19, enrolled during active disease.

V usage is TRBV2 and J usage is TRBJ2-7, with 7 bases aligning to TRBD2. The CDR3 has 14 residues. Germline V CDR1 and CDR2: SNHLY, FYNNEI. The ends lost 4 bases at V and 2 bases at J; junction bases unmatched: 5. The CDR3 bases are TGTGCCAGCAGTGGCGAGACTAGCACCTACGAGCAGTACTTC. It is translated as CASSGETSTYEQYF.

The chain couples TRBV28 to TRBJ2-1, with 9 bases matching TRBD1. There are 16 residues in the CDR3. J lost 0 bases, V lost 7 bases, and 7 bases had no gene match. CDR1 is MDHEN, CDR2 SYDVKM, per germline. CDR3 residues: CASTLQGASSYNEQFF. Written as DNA, the CDR3 is TGTGCCAGCACCCTACAGGGGGCTAGCTCCTACAATGAGCAGTTCTTC.

The V gene is TRBV19, the J gene TRBJ1-5, with D possibly matching TRBD1 (5 bases). V lost 1 base and J lost 1, with 14 bases in between. The CDR3 totals 17 residues. The germline gives CDR1 LNHDA, CDR2 SQIVND (reference sequence). CDR3 amino acids: CASSIALGRGSNQPQHF. The CDR3 region has the DNA TGTGCCAGTAGTATAGCCCTGGGAAGGGGAAGCAATCAGCCCCAGCATTTT.

The chain uses TRBV30 and TRBJ2-5, with TRBD1 matching over 8 bases. CDR3 length equals 15 residues. From germline, CDR1 is GTSNPN and CDR2 SVGIG (reference sequence). J was trimmed by 2 bases and V by 2 bases; bases with no gene match: 7. The CDR3, as DNA: TGTGCCTGGAGTTGGACAGGGCTTAGGCAAGAGACCCAGTACTTC. Amino acids: CAWSWTGLRQETQYF.

J is TRBJ2-1 and V is TRBV28; TRBD2 aligns across 8 bases. The trim removed 3 bases at V and 2 bases at J, leaving 3 bases unmatched. This CDR3 has 15 residues. Germline V lookup: CDR1 MDHEN, CDR2 SYDVKM. In DNA, the CDR3 is TGTGCCAGCAGTTTTCGGGGGGGGCCCTACAATGAGCAGTTCTTC. Its protein is CASSFRGGPYNEQFF. The full variable domain, in which reference TRBV28 and TRBJ2-1 provide the parts outside the CDR3, is DVKVTQSSRYLVKRTGEKVFLECVQDMDHENMFWYRQDPGLGLRLIYFSYDVKMKEKGDIPEGYSVSREKKERFSLILESASTNQTSMYLCASSFRGGPYNEQFFGPGTRLTVL.

V gene TRBV7-2 combines with J gene TRBJ2-5, with D possibly being TRBD2 (6 bases). The CDR3 consists of 16 residues. Germline-derived CDR1 and CDR2 are SGHTA and FQGNSA. V was clipped by 6 bases and J by 0 bases, with 17 bases between them. CDR3 nucleotide sequence: TGTGCCAGCAGATCCCGGGGTAGCGGAAACCAAGAGACCCAGTACTTC. Its protein product is CASRSRGSGNQETQYF.

This CDR3 is CATSDFGLAGYTGELFF. CDR3 bases: TGTGCCACCAGTGATTTTGGGCTAGCGGGATACACCGGGGAGCTGTTTTTT. The chain employs TRBV24-1 and TRBJ2-2, with 9 bases matching TRBD2. V shed 1 base, J shed 3 bases, and the junction held 5 bases outside the gene matches. CDR1 KGHDR and CDR2 SFDVKD come from the germline V gene. CDR3 length: 17 amino acids.

J is TRBJ1-2 and V is TRBV28, with D possibly being TRBD1 (5 bases). CDR3 length: 11 residues. V was cut by 4 bases and J by 8 bases, with 8 bases left in between. Per the germline V gene, CDR1 is MDHEN and CDR2 is SYDVKM. CDR3 DNA sequence: TGTGCCAGCAGTTCCAGGGAAGGCTACACCTTC. Its translation is CASSSREGYTF.

V is TRBV2 and J is TRBJ1-1; tentative D call: TRBD1 (5 bases). Germline lookup yields CDR1 SNHLY and CDR2 FYNNEI. The CDR3 sequence is 13 residues long. V was pared by 7 bases and J by 2 bases, with 11 bases between. The CDR3 DNA follows: TGTGCCAGCAAAAGCGACAGAAACACTGAAGCTTTCTTT. It translates to CASKSDRNTEAFF.